These 17 T cell receptor beta chains originate from one sample sequenced in a study of shared clonotypes between healthy human individuals. Positively selected for CCR7, the CD45RO-negative cells used as naive CD8 cells excluded terminally differentiated effector memory CD45RA+ cells. Here immunoSEQ multiplex PCR was the method, and the copy in TCRdb shows in-frame clones only, minus some. There are roughly 2,000,000 clones in the sample; about 95% occur only once, and 1.2% lies in the top ten. The sample comprised naive CD8+ T cells sorted from blood. The receptors were gathered from a man younger than 35 in good health.

V is TRBV6-1 and J is TRBJ2-2, with 8 bases aligning to TRBD1. V lost 1 base to trimming and J lost 6 bases; unmatched junction nucleotides: 4. This CDR3 contains 15 residues. In germline, CDR1 is MNHNS, CDR2 SASEGT. CDR3: CASSEGTGIAGELFF. CDR3 nucleotide sequence: TGTGCCAGCAGTGAAGGGACAGGGATAGCCGGGGAGCTGTTTTTT.

The chain employs TRBV2 and TRBJ2-7; TRBD2 is a possible D gene (6 bases). The CDR3 loop spans 15 amino acids. CDR1 is SNHLY and CDR2 is FYNNEI in the germline V gene. V lost 1 base and J 0 bases, leaving 10 bases between the germline ends. The CDR3, as DNA: TGTGCCAGCAGTGAAGGTATCGGGAGCTCCTACGAGCAGTACTTC. Its translation: CASSEGIGSSYEQYF.

The gene calls are TRBV7-9 and TRBJ2-2; the D is unclear. Trimming stripped 5 bases from V and 2 bases from J, with 15 bases between. The CDR3 contains 16 residues. CDR1 is SEHNR and CDR2 is FQNEAQ in the germline V gene (reference sequence). CDR3: CASSGVRTDNTGELFF. Written as DNA, the CDR3 is TGTGCCAGCAGCGGAGTCCGGACGGATAACACCGGGGAGCTGTTTTTT.

The chain combines TRBV29-1 with TRBJ1-2; D ambiguous. The germline V gene encodes CDR1 SQVTM and CDR2 ANQGSEA. Between the trimmed V and J ends, which lost 7 bases and 1 base, there was a span of 19 bases. CDR3 size: 15 residues. CDR3 sequence: CSAERVQDFNYGYTF. CDR3 nucleotide sequence: TGCAGCGCCGAGAGAGTACAAGATTTTAACTATGGCTACACCTTC.

The chain joins TRBV9 to TRBJ2-7; D remains unclear. The CDR3 runs to 11 residues. Germline assignment: CDR1 SGDLS and CDR2 YYNGEE. V lost 1 base, J lost 5 bases, and 4 bases lay in between. CDR3 amino acids: CASSVPNEQYF. The CDR3 bases are TGTGCCAGCAGCGTACCTAACGAGCAGTACTTC.

The rearrangement joins TRBV5-8 to TRBJ2-3, with TRBD2 matching over 8 bases. Trimming at V came to 0 bases and at J to 2 bases, leaving 11 bases not matched to a gene. The germline CDR1 and CDR2 sequences are SGHTS and YDEGEE. This CDR3 has 18 residues. The CDR3 nucleotides read TGTGCCAGCAGCTTGGAGTACGGGACTAGAAGCCTCACAGATACGCAGTATTTT. Protein sequence: CASSLEYGTRSLTDTQYF. The variable domain in full, completed from reference TRBV5-8 and TRBJ2-3, reads EAGVTQSPTHLIKTRGQQATLRCSPISGHTSVYWYQQALGLGLQFLLWYDEGEERNRGNFPPRFSGRQFPNYSSELNVNALELEDSALYLCASSLEYGTRSLTDTQYFGPGTRLTVL.

This rearrangement joins TRBV6-5 to TRBJ2-2; the match to TRBD2 covers 10 bases. The germline V gene encodes CDR1 MNHEY and CDR2 SVGAGI. With 6 bases clipped from V and 4 bases from J, the junction kept 5 bases outside the gene matches. This CDR3 spans 15 amino acids. CDR3 nucleotide sequence: TGTGCCAGCAGCGAGGTAGCGGGGGGCACCGGGGAGCTGTTTTTT. Translation: CASSEVAGGTGELFF.

This chain links TRBV13 with TRBJ1-5; D unclear. Trimming shortened V by 3 bases and J by 4 bases, and 4 bases separated the two germline ends. This CDR3 region has 12 residues. Germline CDR1 and CDR2: PRHDT and FYEKMQ (reference sequence). The CDR3 region is CASSFQNQPQHF. CDR3 coding DNA: TGTGCCAGCAGCTTCCAGAATCAGCCCCAGCATTTT. Together with reference TRBV13 and TRBJ1-5, the CDR3 gives the full variable domain: AAGVIQSPRHLIKEKRETATLKCYPIPRHDTVYWYQQGPGQDPQFLISFYEKMQSDKGSIPDRFSAQQFSDYHSELNMSSLELGDSALYFCASSFQNQPQHFGDGTRLSIL.

This chain joins TRBV5-3 and TRBJ2-3, with TRBD2 identical over 14 bases. TRBV5-3 is labeled an ORF, and its function is uncertain. V was pared by 4 bases and J by 5 bases, with 18 bases of the junction left unmatched. CDR3 size: 20 residues. The DNA of the CDR3 is TGTGCCAGAAGCCGTTCACCCGGGACTAGCGGGGGAGCCCAAAAAGATACGCAGTATTTT. As protein: CARSRSPGTSGGAQKDTQYF.

V gene TRBV10-2 combines with J gene TRBJ2-1; 8 bases map to TRBD2. With V trimmed by 4 bases and J by 4 bases, 3 bases remained unmatched. The CDR3 spans 14 residues. Per the germline V gene, CDR1 is WSHSY and CDR2 is SAAADI. CDR3 amino acids: CASSVEREYNEQFF. Written as DNA, the CDR3 is TGCGCCAGCAGTGTAGAGCGGGAGTACAATGAGCAGTTCTTC.

The CDR3 DNA reads as TGTGCCACCGACCCTTTAGAGTCCTACGAGCAGTACTTC. As protein: CATDPLESYEQYF. The chain recombines TRBV28 with TRBJ2-7, with D hard to call. V lost 10 bases, J lost 1 base, and 14 bases lay in between. Germline lookup yields CDR1 MDHEN and CDR2 SYDVKM. There are 13 residues in the CDR3. Full variable domain (remainder filled in from reference TRBV28 and TRBJ2-7): DVKVTQSSRYLVKRTGEKVFLECVQDMDHENMFWYRQDPGLGLRLIYFSYDVKMKEKGDIPEGYSVSREKKERFSLILESASTNQTSMYLCATDPLESYEQYFGPGTRLTVT.

V and J are TRBV9 and TRBJ2-1; 9 bases are shared with TRBD1. V was clipped by 0 bases and J by 9 bases; unmatched bases: 7. CDR1 is SGDLS and CDR2 is YYNGEE in the germline V gene. The length of the CDR3 is 15 residues. CDR3 sequence: CASSVGQGEEGEQFF. CDR3 DNA sequence: TGTGCCAGCAGCGTAGGACAGGGGGAAGAAGGTGAGCAGTTCTTC.

The V gene is TRBV9, the J gene TRBJ2-3; D remains ambiguous. CDR3 length: 15 residues. V dropped 3 bases and J dropped 4 bases, with 15 bases sitting between them. CDR1 and CDR2 (germline): SGDLS, YYNGEE. Here the CDR3 DNA reads TGTGCCAGCAGCGCAGGACGCGAGAATCCAGATACGCAGTATTTT. This encodes CASSAGRENPDTQYF.

The chain couples TRBV7-9 to TRBJ1-3; perhaps TRBD1 as D (5 bases). CDR1 and CDR2 from the germline V gene are SEHNR and FQNEAQ (reference sequence). CDR3 length equals 14 residues. Trimming took 2 bases from V and 5 from J, leaving 10 bases between them. In DNA form, the CDR3 reads TGTGCCAGCAGCTTACAGGGCGGAAGAAACACCATATATTTT. The encoded protein is CASSLQGGRNTIYF. Drawing the rest from reference TRBV7-9 and TRBJ1-3, the complete variable domain is DTGVSQNPRHKITKRGQNVTFRCDPISEHNRLYWYRQTLGQGPEFLTYFQNEAQLEKSRLLSDRFSAERPKGSFSTLEIQRTEQGDSAMYLCASSLQGGRNTIYFGEGSWLTVV.

Concerning this clone: The sample holds other DNA sequences that translate to the same CDR3. The rearrangement joins TRBV5-6 to TRBJ1-2, with TRBD1 matching over 7 bases. V shed 2 bases, J shed 6 bases, and the junction held 1 base outside the gene matches. The length of the CDR3 is 12 residues. Germline V lookup: CDR1 SGHDT, CDR2 YYEEEE. CDR3 protein: CASSFGQDGYTF. The CDR3 region has the DNA TGTGCCAGCAGCTTTGGACAGGATGGCTACACCTTC.

The chain combines TRBV4-1 with TRBJ2-7; possibly TRBD1 for D (5 bases). Germline CDR1 and CDR2: MGHRA and YSYEKL. The V and J ends lost 1 base and 8 bases respectively, with 12 bases between them. The CDR3 has 13 residues. The CDR3 nucleotides are TGCGCCAGCAGCCAAGGGGTAGGGGTTAAGCAGTACTTC. Translation: CASSQGVGVKQYF.

The chain uses TRBV6-5 and TRBJ1-1, with TRBD1 matching over 7 bases. Germline loops: CDR1 MNHEY, CDR2 SVGAGI. This CDR3 is built from 15 residues. The V and J ends lost 5 bases and 2 bases, in that order; junction bases with no gene match: 8. CDR3 sequence: CASSPPGGGNTEAFF. The CDR3 DNA follows: TGTGCCAGCAGTCCTCCAGGAGGGGGCAACACTGAAGCTTTCTTT.